This T cell receptor (beta chain) emerged from a study of blood T cell repertoires in COVID-19. The germline V gene encodes CDR1 LGHNA and CDR2 YNFKEQ. The CDR3 totals 18 residues. V was clipped by 7 bases and J by 5 bases; unmatched bases: 22. The table came from immunoSEQ multiplex PCR; TCRdb's copy has only in-frame clones and leaves some out. The sample lists about 160,000 clones; under 90% were seen once. Material for sequencing was peripheral blood. This receptor was identified in a woman older than 75 with acute or convalescent COVID-19. The chain combines TRBV4-2 with TRBJ2-7; TRBD1 aligns across 8 bases. The CDR3 DNA reads as TGTGCCAGCAAAACAAGAAGCGGACAGGGCCCCTGGGGAGACGAGCAGTACTTC. Translation: CASKTRSGQGPWGDEQYF.